This entry lists 11 T cell receptor beta chains sequenced from one sample in a study of beta chain features in type 1 diabetes. TCRB transcripts that were expressed got sequenced, as all of the isolated RNA had been reverse transcribed. TCRdb's table, derived via immunoSEQ multiplex PCR, lists solely in-frame clones and lacks some. The sample contains under 250,000 clones, about a tenth of which appear only once. Sequenced material: central memory CD4+ T cells from blood. These receptors originate from a man aged 18 to 29 in good health.

This clone showed up just a few times. This chain uses TRBV5-6 with TRBJ2-6; no firm D call. The V gene's germline CDR1 is SGHDT and CDR2 YYEEEE. The CDR3 extends over 16 amino acids. The V end was cut by 0 bases, the J end by 3 bases, with 10 bases between. The CDR3 DNA follows: TGTGCCAGCAGCTTGGACAGTTTAAGTGGGGCCAACGTCCTGACTTTC. This encodes CASSLDSLSGANVLTF.

The chain links TRBV28 to TRBJ1-5, with D perhaps matching TRBD1 (5 bases). Germline CDR1 is MDHEN and CDR2 is SYDVKM. Trimming removed 5 bases at V and 8 bases at J, with 7 bases between. The CDR3 has 11 amino acids. CDR3 coding DNA: TGTGCCAGCAGTGGGGACGAGCCCCAGCATTTT. This sequence encodes CASSGDEPQHF. Together with reference TRBV28 and TRBJ1-5, the CDR3 gives the full variable domain: DVKVTQSSRYLVKRTGEKVFLECVQDMDHENMFWYRQDPGLGLRLIYFSYDVKMKEKGDIPEGYSVSREKKERFSLILESASTNQTSMYLCASSGDEPQHFGDGTRLSIL.

The V gene is TRBV4-3, the J gene TRBJ2-7; 9 bases fit TRBD1. Unmatched junction bases numbered 3, after V lost 3 bases and J lost 6 bases. The CDR3 has 13 residues. Germline V lookup: CDR1 LGHNA, CDR2 YSLEER. The CDR3 loop reads CASSQGQGGEQYF. The CDR3 nucleotides read TGCGCCAGCAGCCAGGGACAGGGCGGCGAGCAGTACTTC.

This clone was recorded a few times. The chain has TRBV28 and TRBJ2-4; D is possibly TRBD2 (7 bases). Germline CDR1 reads MDHEN; CDR2 reads SYDVKM. The CDR3 is made up of 14 amino acids. V shed 6 bases and J shed 6 bases, with 15 bases lying between them. The CDR3 loop is CASRSPGGGNIQYF. CDR3 in DNA: TGTGCCAGCAGATCACCGGGGGGCGGAAACATTCAGTACTTC.

The genes are TRBV5-1 and TRBJ2-3; TRBD1 is a possible D gene (6 bases). Trimming took 4 bases from V and 2 from J, leaving 14 bases between them. The CDR3 sequence is 15 residues long. Per the germline V gene, CDR1 is SGHRS and CDR2 is YFSETQ. The CDR3 loop is CASSPQGLTTDTQYF. Here the CDR3 DNA reads TGCGCCAGCAGCCCTCAGGGGCTGACCACAGATACGCAGTATTTT.

This clone has only a few counts. This rearrangement joins TRBV18 to TRBJ2-5; D gene ambiguous. Germline values: CDR1 KGHSH, CDR2 LQKENI. The CDR3 totals 13 residues. V lost 4 bases to trimming and J lost 0 bases, with 6 bases between them. CDR3 region: CASSQGDQETQYF. The CDR3 nucleotides read TGTGCCAGCTCACAGGGTGACCAAGAGACCCAGTACTTC.

The genes are TRBV10-3 and TRBJ2-7, with TRBD2 matching 15 bases. From germline, CDR1 is ENHRY and CDR2 SYGVKD. The V gene end was trimmed by 5 bases and the J gene end by 2 bases; junction bases not matched to a gene: 13. This CDR3 spans 19 amino acids. The chain's CDR3 is CAISTTGAGLAGGTYEQYF. CDR3 coding DNA: TGTGCCATCAGTACCACGGGGGCGGGACTAGCGGGGGGAACCTACGAGCAGTACTTC.

This chain uses TRBV27 with TRBJ1-5; no reliable D call. Trimming removed 6 bases from V and 2 bases from J, with 8 bases in between. Germline V CDR1 and CDR2: MNHEY, SMNVEV (reference sequence). The CDR3 is 13 amino acids. In nucleotides, the CDR3 is TGTGCCAGCAGACCATTGGGCAATCAGCCCCAGCATTTT. As protein: CASRPLGNQPQHF.

The sample holds a few counts of this clone. The V and J genes are TRBV28 and TRBJ2-1; TRBD2 matches 8 bases. V dropped 6 bases and J dropped 7; count of bases not matched to a gene: 11. The CDR3 runs to 15 residues. Germline V CDR1 and CDR2: MDHEN, SYDVKM. CDR3 in amino acids: CASRAGSGSKNEQFF. The CDR3 DNA sequence: TGTGCCAGCAGGGCGGGGAGCGGGAGTAAGAATGAGCAGTTCTTC.

A few counts support this clone. CDR3 residues: CASSFRTGSNTEAFF. CDR3 bases: TGTGCCAGCAGCTTCCGGACAGGTTCTAACACTGAAGCTTTCTTT. The rearrangement links TRBV14 to TRBJ1-1, with 7 nucleotides matching TRBD1. Germline CDR1 is SGHDN and CDR2 is FVKESK. The V gene end was trimmed by 5 bases and the J gene end by 2 bases; junction bases not matched to a gene: 8. The CDR3 totals 15 residues.

The chain links TRBV18 to TRBJ2-1; 13 bases map to TRBD2. Losses at the gene ends were 3 bases for V and 9 bases for J; bases not matched to a gene: 5. The CDR3 runs 15 residues. CDR1 KGHSH and CDR2 LQKENI come from the germline V gene. CDR3 in DNA: TGTGCCAGCTCACCGGGGACTAGCGGGAAGGGTGAGCAGTTCTTC. As protein: CASSPGTSGKGEQFF.